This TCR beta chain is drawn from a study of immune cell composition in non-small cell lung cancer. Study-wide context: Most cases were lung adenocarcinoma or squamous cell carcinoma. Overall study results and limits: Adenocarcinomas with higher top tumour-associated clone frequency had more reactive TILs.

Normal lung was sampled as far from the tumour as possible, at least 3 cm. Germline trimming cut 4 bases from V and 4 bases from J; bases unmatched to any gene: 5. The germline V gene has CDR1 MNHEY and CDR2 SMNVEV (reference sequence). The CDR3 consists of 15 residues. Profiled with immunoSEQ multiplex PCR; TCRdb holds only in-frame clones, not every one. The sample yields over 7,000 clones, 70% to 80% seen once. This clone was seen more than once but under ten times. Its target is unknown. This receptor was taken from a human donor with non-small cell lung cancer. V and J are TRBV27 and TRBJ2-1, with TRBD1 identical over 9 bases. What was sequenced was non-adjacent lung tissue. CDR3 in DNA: TGTGCCAGCAGTTCTACAGGGGGCTGGTACAATGAGCAGTTCTTC. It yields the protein CASSSTGGWYNEQFF.